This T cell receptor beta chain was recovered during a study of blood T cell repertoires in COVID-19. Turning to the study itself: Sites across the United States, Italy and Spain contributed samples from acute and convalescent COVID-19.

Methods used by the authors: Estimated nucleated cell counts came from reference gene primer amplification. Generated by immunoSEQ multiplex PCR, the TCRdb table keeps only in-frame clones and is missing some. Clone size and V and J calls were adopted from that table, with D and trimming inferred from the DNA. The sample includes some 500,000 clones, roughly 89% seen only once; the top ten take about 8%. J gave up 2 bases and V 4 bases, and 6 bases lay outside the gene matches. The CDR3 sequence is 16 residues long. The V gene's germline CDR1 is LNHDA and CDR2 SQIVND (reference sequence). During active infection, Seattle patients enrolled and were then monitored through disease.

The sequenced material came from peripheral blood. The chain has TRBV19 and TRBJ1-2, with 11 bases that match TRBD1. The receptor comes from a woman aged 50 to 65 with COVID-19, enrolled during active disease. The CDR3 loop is CASSSRDRGINYGYTF. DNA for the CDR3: TGTGCCAGTAGTAGCCGGGACAGGGGGATAAACTATGGCTACACCTTC.